A single sample is the source of the 15 T cell receptor beta chains below, sequenced in a study of OX40 agonist ivuxolimab in advanced cancers. Profiled with immunoSEQ multiplex PCR; TCRdb holds only in-frame clones, not every one. The table lists about 69,000 clones, 87% of them singletons. Sample: CD4+ or CD8+ T cells sorted from blood, taken in a trial of the OX40 agonist ivuxolimab. Every receptor here comes from an adult with an advanced solid tumor such as melanoma, head and neck, liver or kidney cancer.

The J gene is TRBJ2-5, the V gene TRBV18; tentatively, D is TRBD1 (5 bases). V was cut by 2 bases and J by 2 bases, with 6 bases left in between. The germline CDR1 and CDR2 sequences are KGHSH and LQKENI. This CDR3 has 13 amino acids. The CDR3 reads CASSPGAQETQYF. CDR3 bases: TGTGCCAGCTCACCAGGGGCGCAAGAGACCCAGTACTTC.

A single count supports this clone. V is TRBV6-6 and J is TRBJ1-6; D is possibly TRBD1 (6 bases). The CDR3 loop spans 14 amino acids. The V gene's germline CDR1 is MNHNY and CDR2 SVGAGI (reference sequence). With 5 bases removed from V and 6 bases from J, the gap between germline ends came to 11 bases. CDR3 bases: TGTGCCAGCAGTAACAGGGAGAGTAATTCACCCCTCCACTTT. This codes for CASSNRESNSPLHF.

CDR3 sequence reads: CAWSPGTASGNTIYF. The CDR3 DNA is TGTGCCTGGAGCCCTGGGACAGCGTCTGGAAACACCATATATTTT. The chain has TRBV30 and TRBJ1-3; the match to TRBD1 covers 7 bases. CDR3 length equals 15 residues. With V trimmed by 3 bases and J by 1 base, 6 bases remained unmatched. The germline V gene encodes CDR1 GTSNPN and CDR2 SVGIG (reference sequence). Based on the CDR3 plus reference TRBV30 and TRBJ1-3, the full variable domain is SQTIHQWPATLVQPVGSPLSLECTVEGTSNPNLYWYRQAAGRGLQLLFYSVGIGQISSEVPQNLSASRPQDRQFILSSKKLLLSDSGFYLCAWSPGTASGNTIYFGEGSWLTVV.

This rearrangement joins TRBV5-8 to TRBJ2-2, with 10 bases matching TRBD1. CDR1 and CDR2 (germline): SGHTS, YDEGEE. This CDR3 comprises 14 residues. V lost 4 bases and J lost 5; bases outside the gene matches: 2. The CDR3 spells CASSPGQGTGELFF. The CDR3 DNA reads as TGTGCCAGCAGCCCGGGACAGGGGACCGGGGAGCTGTTTTTT.

The V gene is TRBV2, the J gene TRBJ1-1; no clear D. The CDR3 has 15 residues. Germline V CDR1 and CDR2: SNHLY, FYNNEI. V shed 6 bases and J shed 0 bases, with 14 bases lying between them. The CDR3 DNA reads TGTGCCAGCAGGTTCAGGCAGCTCATGAACACTGAAGCTTTCTTT. Its translation is CASRFRQLMNTEAFF.

The chain uses TRBV29-1 and TRBJ2-3; weak D call: TRBD1 (6 bases). The CDR3 has 14 amino acids. From germline, CDR1 is SQVTM and CDR2 ANQGSEA. V dropped 7 bases and J dropped 6 bases, with 20 bases sitting between them. DNA of the CDR3: TGCAGCGGTGAGTCCGGGACATGGGCGGATACGCAGTATTTT. Its protein is CSGESGTWADTQYF.

The chain links TRBV5-1 to TRBJ1-2; TRBD1 agrees at 8 bases. In germline, CDR1 is SGHRS, CDR2 YFSETQ. V shed 0 bases, J shed 2 bases, and the junction held 3 bases outside the gene matches. This CDR3 has 15 residues. CDR3 nucleotides: TGCGCCAGCAGCTTGGATCAGGGGGCGAACTATGGCTACACCTTC. Translation gives CASSLDQGANYGYTF.

This sequence joins TRBV7-2 and TRBJ1-5; D uncertain. CDR3 size: 15 residues. Germline V CDR1 and CDR2: SGHTA, FQGNSA. Between the trimmed V and J ends, which lost 1 base and 6 bases, there was a span of 13 bases. The CDR3 bases are TGTGCCAGCAGCTTAGTGGTGGGTCCCAGTCAGCCCCAGCATTTT. This sequence encodes CASSLVVGPSQPQHF.

Remarks on this clone: Other DNA variants within this sample encode the same CDR3. The gene calls are TRBV19 and TRBJ2-5, with D unresolved. The V end was cut by 2 bases, the J end by 5 bases, with 9 bases between. From germline, CDR1 is LNHDA and CDR2 SQIVND (reference sequence). CDR3 length: 13 amino acids. Here the CDR3 DNA reads TGTGCCAGTAGTATATCGGTCGGGGAGACCCAGTACTTC. It encodes CASSISVGETQYF.

This chain links TRBV7-9 with TRBJ1-2; D remains unclear. There are 15 residues in the CDR3. With 2 bases removed from V and 2 bases from J, the gap between germline ends came to 12 bases. Looked up from germline, CDR1 is SEHNR and CDR2 is FQNEAQ (reference sequence). The CDR3 nucleotides read TGTGCCAGCAGCTTATTCGGAGACGCCAACTATGGCTACACCTTC. Its translation is CASSLFGDANYGYTF.

This chain connects TRBV11-3 to TRBJ1-1; 7 bases are a match to TRBD1. Germline CDR1 is SGHNT and CDR2 is YENEEA. The CDR3 covers 14 residues. The J segment lost 5 bases and the V segment lost 5 bases, leaving 8 bases of the junction unmatched. In nucleotides, the CDR3 is TGTGCCAGCAGCGGAAGACAGGGTGGGACTGAAGCTTTCTTT. As protein: CASSGRQGGTEAFF.

V gene TRBV6-6 combines with J gene TRBJ1-1; D possibly corresponds to TRBD1 (5 bases). Germline CDR1 is MNHNY and CDR2 is SVGAGI (reference sequence). CDR3 size: 14 residues. V gave up 2 bases and J gave up 3 bases, with 10 bases separating them. The CDR3 DNA reads as TGTGCCAGCAGTTACGGGGGGTGGGACACTGAAGCTTTCTTT. This encodes CASSYGGWDTEAFF.

The chain carries TRBV5-6 and TRBJ1-2; 7 nucleotides match TRBD1. CDR3 length: 14 amino acids. V shed 4 bases and J 3 bases; nucleotides not matched to a gene: 6. The V gene's germline CDR1 is SGHDT and CDR2 YYEEEE. The CDR3 nucleotides read TGTGCCAGCAGCGACGAGGGACAGTACTATGGCTACACCTTC. Protein sequence: CASSDEGQYYGYTF.

The gene calls are TRBV30 and TRBJ2-2; 8 bases line up with TRBD1. Germline loops: CDR1 GTSNPN, CDR2 SVGIG (reference sequence). V shed 0 bases, J shed 6 bases, and the junction held 6 bases outside the gene matches. This CDR3 has 15 amino acids. CDR3 amino acids: CAWSVLQGAAGELFF. The CDR3 DNA follows: TGTGCCTGGAGTGTACTGCAGGGGGCAGCCGGGGAGCTGTTTTTT.

The V and J genes are TRBV11-3 and TRBJ1-3, with D possibly matching TRBD1 (6 bases). The V end lost 1 base, the J end lost 2 bases, and 12 bases lay between the germline ends. The CDR3 has 16 amino acids. Germline V gene sequence: CDR1 SGHNT, CDR2 YENEEA. Here the CDR3 reads CASSLADSLAGNTIYF. The CDR3 region has the DNA TGTGCCAGCAGCTTAGCGGACAGCTTGGCTGGAAACACCATATATTTT.